This TCR beta chain was identified during a study of T cells in Graves' hyperthyroidism and ophthalmopathy. The study, taken as a whole, reports: Model-based prediction identified ophthalmopathy a median roughly 5.9 months prior to its onset.

V was clipped by 1 base and J by 9 bases, with 10 bases between them. Germline loops: CDR1 SGHVS, CDR2 FQNEAQ. The CDR3 sequence is 13 residues long. Patients aged 18 to 65 had newly diagnosed hyperthyroidism that had lasted under 2 months. From RNA transcripts, TCR beta CDR3 regions were amplified. TCR CDR3 regions were first amplified by RT-PCR with HTBI primers. TCRdb re-called the multiplex PCR reads through MiXCR, storing one row per CDR3 protein. The sample lists 550,000 to 800,000 distinct CDR3 sequences, 15% to 20% occurring once. This clonotype turned up a few times. Its antigen is not known. This receptor was identified in a man aged 50 to 59 with Graves' hyperthyroidism. Sequencing was carried out using blood. J is TRBJ2-1 and V is TRBV7-8; D is perhaps TRBD1 (5 bases). The CDR3 DNA reads as TGTGCCAGCAGCTTAGACAGGCTACGTGAGCAGTTCTTC. It yields the protein CASSLDRLREQFF.